This T cell receptor (beta chain) derives from a study of T cell repertoires in cytomegalovirus infection. Study-wide findings and caveats: Predominance within the ex vivo response was attributable to HLA-C-restricted CMV-specific TCR beta clonotypes.

For this clonotype: Its antigen is currently unknown.

TCRdb itself ran the reads through MiXCR, one entry per CDR3 protein. Of around 430,000 distinct CDR3 sequences in the sample, under 45% were seen once. V shed 4 bases and J shed 6 bases, with 18 bases lying between them. CDR3 length: 15 amino acids. Germline lookup yields CDR1 MRHNA and CDR2 SNTAGT. V is TRBV6-4 and J is TRBJ1-1; D remains ambiguous. The source of this sequence is a human donor in good health (CMV status not recorded). Some clones in this sample may be carry-over from other donors' samples. Sequences were derived from cultured PBMCs, sampled from culture after CMV antigen stimulation. The CDR3 DNA reads TGTGCCAGCAGTGTGCTGGCTGGGCCCGGGGCTGAAGCTTTCTTT. It is translated as CASSVLAGPGAEAFF.